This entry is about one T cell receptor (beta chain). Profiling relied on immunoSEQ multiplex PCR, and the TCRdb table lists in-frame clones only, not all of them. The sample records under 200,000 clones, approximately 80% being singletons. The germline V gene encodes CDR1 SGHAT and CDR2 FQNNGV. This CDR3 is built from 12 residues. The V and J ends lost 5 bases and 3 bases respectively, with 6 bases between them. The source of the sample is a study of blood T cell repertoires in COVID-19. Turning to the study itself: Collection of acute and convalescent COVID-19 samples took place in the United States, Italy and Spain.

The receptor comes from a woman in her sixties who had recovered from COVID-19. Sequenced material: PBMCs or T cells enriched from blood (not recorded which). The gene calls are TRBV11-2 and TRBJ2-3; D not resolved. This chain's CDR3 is CASSLTTDTQYF. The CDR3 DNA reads TGTGCCAGCAGCCTCACTACAGATACGCAGTATTTT.